Presented here are 25 T cell receptor beta chains from one specimen sequenced in a study of shared clonotypes between healthy human individuals. Sequencing used immunoSEQ multiplex PCR; TCRdb keeps in-frame clones, though not all of them. This table has around 2,000,000 clones, 85% to 95% appearing once. Naive CD8 cells were CD45RO-negative, positively selected for CCR7, excluding terminally differentiated effector memory CD45RA+ cells. Sequencing used naive CD8+ T cells from PBMCs. These receptor sequences come from a man aged 18 to 35 in good health. Some clones in this sample may be carry-over from other donors' samples.

The chain employs TRBV4-3 and TRBJ2-5, with D unresolved. V lost 4 bases to trimming and J lost 2 bases, with 17 bases between them. The CDR3 runs 16 residues. The germline gives CDR1 LGHNA, CDR2 YSLEER. The CDR3 here is CASSRKYLGLQETQYF. CDR3 nucleotide sequence: TGCGCCAGCAGCCGAAAGTACCTAGGATTACAAGAGACCCAGTACTTC.

The V and J genes are TRBV7-2 and TRBJ1-2; D gene uncertain. V dropped 3 bases and J dropped 4 bases, with 18 bases sitting between them. The CDR3 spans 16 residues. Germline V gene sequence: CDR1 SGHTA, CDR2 FQGNSA. The CDR3 here is CASSLFGGISAYGYTF. The CDR3 DNA reads as TGTGCCAGCAGCTTGTTTGGAGGGATTTCGGCCTATGGCTACACCTTC.

This clone appeared once. V usage is TRBV28 and J usage is TRBJ1-5, with unresolved D. V dropped 6 bases and J dropped 0 bases, with 15 bases sitting between them. Germline assignment: CDR1 MDHEN and CDR2 SYDVKM. The CDR3 is 16 residues long. The CDR3 reads CASRGGPRGSNQPQHF. CDR3 DNA sequence: TGTGCCAGCAGGGGCGGACCGAGAGGTAGCAATCAGCCCCAGCATTTT.

J is TRBJ2-1 and V is TRBV9; tentatively, D is TRBD1 (5 bases). The CDR3 runs 12 residues. V dropped 4 bases and J dropped 9 bases, with 11 bases sitting between them. In germline, CDR1 is SGDLS, CDR2 YYNGEE. The CDR3 DNA reads TGTGCCAGCAGCCTGGGGCCTGCTGAGCAGTTCTTC. Translation gives CASSLGPAEQFF.

The gene calls are TRBV11-3 and TRBJ2-7; TRBD2 matches 7 bases. CDR1 is SGHNT, CDR2 YENEEA, per germline. Trimming took 2 bases from V and 4 from J; bases not matched to a gene: 8. The CDR3 is 15 residues long. The CDR3 sequence is CASSLYAGEVYEQYF. DNA for the CDR3: TGTGCCAGCAGCTTATATGCGGGAGAAGTGTACGAGCAGTACTTC.

The chain has TRBV5-1 and TRBJ2-7; TRBD2 agrees at 10 bases. This CDR3 is built from 16 residues. Germline CDR1 SGHRS, CDR2 YFSETQ. After removal of 4 bases from V and 0 bases from J, the junction contained 7 bases not matched to a gene. In DNA form, the CDR3 reads TGCGCCAGCAGCCCCTGGACTAGCGGAAGCTCCTACGAGCAGTACTTC. Translation: CASSPWTSGSSYEQYF.

In its sample, this clone was seen once. This chain connects TRBV7-9 to TRBJ2-6; D possibly corresponds to TRBD1 (6 bases). V was shortened by 7 bases and J by 1 base, with 17 bases between the two germline ends. Germline-derived CDR1 and CDR2 are SEHNR and FQNEAQ (reference sequence). The CDR3 runs 17 residues. CDR3 bases: TGTGCCAGCATCCCTGGAGGCAGGGGTTCTGGGGCCAACGTCCTGACTTTC. It translates to CASIPGGRGSGANVLTF.

V gene TRBV20-1 combines with J gene TRBJ2-7; the D is unclear. There are 11 residues in the CDR3. V was trimmed by 8 bases and J by 5 bases, leaving 13 bases between them. The germline CDR1 and CDR2 sequences are DFQATT and SNEGSKA (reference sequence). The CDR3 region is CSSSSFHEQYF. CDR3 in DNA: TGCAGTTCGTCAAGTTTCCACGAGCAGTACTTC.

This chain joins TRBV5-6 and TRBJ1-4; 8 bases map to TRBD1. V was pared by 1 base and J by 4 bases, with 12 bases of the junction left unmatched. The CDR3 sequence is 18 residues long. CDR1 SGHDT and CDR2 YYEEEE come from the germline V gene. The CDR3 sequence: CASSLFVRGQRGNEKLFF. In DNA form, the CDR3 reads TGTGCCAGCAGCTTGTTCGTCAGGGGGCAAAGGGGTAATGAAAAACTGTTTTTT.

This sequence joins TRBV27 and TRBJ2-7; tentatively, D is TRBD1 or TRBD2 (5 bases each). The CDR3 is 15 residues long. The germline V gene has CDR1 MNHEY and CDR2 SMNVEV (reference sequence). The V end was cut by 6 bases, the J end by 0 bases, with 15 bases between. For the CDR3, the DNA is TGTGCCAGCAGCACGAGGGGCGGGTCCTCCTACGAGCAGTACTTC. Translating it yields CASSTRGGSSYEQYF.

The chain joins TRBV6-5 to TRBJ2-5, with D perhaps matching TRBD2 (6 bases). The CDR3 totals 16 residues. Trimming stripped 2 bases from V and 5 bases from J, with 18 bases between. The V gene's germline CDR1 is MNHEY and CDR2 SVGAGI. The CDR3 sequence is CASSYQRSGGLETQYF. CDR3 DNA: TGTGCCAGCAGTTACCAGCGGTCAGGAGGGTTGGAGACCCAGTACTTC.

The chain couples TRBV10-2 to TRBJ1-1, with no clear D. The germline V and J ends were trimmed by 3 bases and 0 bases, with 8 bases remaining between them. The CDR3 length is 14 residues. Germline loops: CDR1 WSHSY, CDR2 SAAADI. The CDR3, as DNA: TGCGCCAGCAGTGACAATTCCATGAACACTGAAGCTTTCTTT. Its protein is CASSDNSMNTEAFF.

The chain joins TRBV10-2 to TRBJ1-1, with 7 bases fitting TRBD1. The CDR3 extends over 15 amino acids. V shed 6 bases and J 1 base; nucleotides not matched to a gene: 8. CDR1 WSHSY and CDR2 SAAADI come from the germline V gene. The CDR3 reads CASRDRTYWNTEAFF. The CDR3 region has the DNA TGCGCCAGCAGGGACAGGACCTACTGGAACACTGAAGCTTTCTTT.

This clone was seen only once. V usage is TRBV7-9 and J usage is TRBJ1-1; D is undetermined. With 5 bases removed from V and 1 base from J, the gap between germline ends came to 14 bases. The CDR3 runs 15 residues. The germline V gene has CDR1 SEHNR and CDR2 FQNEAQ (reference sequence). The CDR3 region has the DNA TGTGCCAGCAGCGAATACCGGGCGTCGAACACTGAAGCTTTCTTT. It encodes CASSEYRASNTEAFF. Filled out from reference TRBV7-9 and TRBJ1-1, the complete variable domain reads DTGVSQNPRHKITKRGQNVTFRCDPISEHNRLYWYRQTLGQGPEFLTYFQNEAQLEKSRLLSDRFSAERPKGSFSTLEIQRTEQGDSAMYLCASSEYRASNTEAFFGQGTRLTVV.

The chain is built from TRBV28 and TRBJ2-3; D possibly corresponds to TRBD2 (6 bases). Germline values: CDR1 MDHEN, CDR2 SYDVKM. The CDR3 is made up of 20 amino acids. The V gene lost 5 bases and the J gene lost 0 bases, with 27 bases spanning the gap. The CDR3: CASSPLVLGRDLSSTDTQYF. CDR3 nucleotide sequence: TGTGCCAGCAGTCCACTAGTCCTTGGCCGGGACTTATCTAGCACAGATACGCAGTATTTT.

The CDR3 here is CTLFLGGISQDEQFF. The CDR3 DNA follows: TGCACCCTTTTTTTGGGCGGGATTTCTCAGGATGAGCAGTTCTTC. The gene calls are TRBV1 and TRBJ2-1; the table's D call of TRBD2 was not tested on the DNA. TRBV1 is given as a pseudogene. This CDR3 has 15 residues.

J is TRBJ2-7 and V is TRBV11-2; TRBD1 aligns across 7 bases. Losses at the gene ends were 5 bases for V and 5 bases for J; bases not matched to a gene: 3. Germline V gene sequence: CDR1 SGHAT, CDR2 FQNNGV. The CDR3 covers 12 residues. The CDR3 loop reads CASSEQGHEQYF. In nucleotides, the CDR3 is TGTGCCAGCAGCGAACAGGGGCACGAGCAGTACTTC.

The count of this clone is one. The rearrangement uses TRBV5-4 and TRBJ2-7; the D gene could be TRBD1 or TRBD2 (5 bases each). V was clipped by 4 bases and J by 2 bases, with 13 bases between them. The CDR3 spans 14 residues. Germline values: CDR1 SGHNT, CDR2 YYREEE (reference sequence). The CDR3 loop is CASSDRDGAYEQYF. The CDR3 DNA follows: TGTGCCAGCAGCGACCGGGACGGGGCCTACGAGCAGTACTTC.

With regard to this clone: Distinct nucleotide sequences in the sample also encode this CDR3. The V gene is TRBV27, the J gene TRBJ2-6, with unresolved D. The V and J ends lost 3 bases and 2 bases respectively, with 5 bases between them. The CDR3 totals 14 residues. In germline, CDR1 is MNHEY, CDR2 SMNVEV (reference sequence). The CDR3 DNA sequence: TGTGCCAGCAGTTTGTATGCTGGGGCCAACGTCCTGACTTTC. It encodes CASSLYAGANVLTF.

The rearrangement uses TRBV10-3 and TRBJ1-1; a possible D gene is TRBD1 (6 bases). The V and J ends lost 5 bases and 8 bases respectively, with 21 bases between them. Germline V gives CDR1 ENHRY, CDR2 SYGVKD. The CDR3 extends over 15 amino acids. For the CDR3, the DNA is TGTGCCATCAGTACAGGGAGCGGGGTTTTGTTGGAAGCTTTCTTT. This encodes CAISTGSGVLLEAFF.

The rearrangement uses TRBV6-5 and TRBJ2-7, with TRBD2 identical over 10 bases. Trimming removed 8 bases from V and 3 bases from J; junction bases left unmatched: 4. This CDR3 has 13 amino acids. Germline values: CDR1 MNHEY, CDR2 SVGAGI. This chain's CDR3 is CASGPSGSYEQYF. As DNA, the CDR3 is TGTGCCAGCGGACCTAGCGGGAGCTACGAGCAGTACTTC.

The chain is built from TRBV9 and TRBJ2-7; 10 positions agree with TRBD2. CDR3 length equals 13 residues. V trimming: 3 bases; J trimming: 10 bases; junction bases outside the gene matches: 7. Germline CDR1 SGDLS, CDR2 YYNGEE. CDR3 in DNA: TGTGCCAGCAGCGATCGAGCGGGAGGGAGTCAGTACTTC. This encodes CASSDRAGGSQYF. The full variable domain, completed using reference TRBV9 and TRBJ2-7, is DSGVTQTPKHLITATGQRVTLRCSPRSGDLSVYWYQQSLDQGLQFLIQYYNGEERAKGNILERFSAQQFPDLHSELNLSSLELGDSALYFCASSDRAGGSQYFGPGTRLTVT.

The gene calls are TRBV15 and TRBJ2-7; possible D gene TRBD1, 6 bases. The CDR3 consists of 14 residues. The germline V gene has CDR1 LNHNV and CDR2 YYDKDF (reference sequence). Between the trimmed V and J ends, which lost 9 bases and 0 bases, there was a span of 15 bases. The CDR3 reads CATRKGHSSYEQYF. In DNA, the CDR3 is TGTGCCACGCGAAAGGGACACAGCTCCTACGAGCAGTACTTC. Full variable domain (remainder filled in from reference TRBV15 and TRBJ2-7): DAMVIQNPRYQVTQFGKPVTLSCSQTLNHNVMYWYQQKSSQAPKLLFHYYDKDFNNEADTPDNFQSRRPNTSFCFLDIRSPGLGDTAMYLCATRKGHSSYEQYFGPGTRLTVT.

The rearrangement links TRBV19 to TRBJ1-1; 7 bases match TRBD1. The ends lost 5 bases at V and 8 bases at J; junction bases unmatched: 8. This CDR3 region has 13 residues. Germline V lookup: CDR1 LNHDA, CDR2 SQIVND (reference sequence). This chain's CDR3 is CASSLGGTAEAFF. CDR3 bases: TGTGCCAGTAGTCTGGGGGGGACAGCCGAAGCTTTCTTT.

The rearrangement uses TRBV5-4 and TRBJ2-5; TRBD2 agrees at 8 bases. CDR1 and CDR2 from the germline V gene are SGHNT and YYREEE (reference sequence). J lost 5 bases, V lost 4 bases, and 10 bases had no gene match. The CDR3 loop spans 15 amino acids. As DNA, the CDR3 is TGTGCCAGCAGCGCGCCGGGACTAGGGTTGGAGACCCAGTACTTC. It yields the protein CASSAPGLGLETQYF.